Below are 27 T cell receptor beta chains sequenced from a single sample in a study of blood T cell repertoires in COVID-19. Assay: immunoSEQ multiplex PCR; the TCRdb copy retains only in-frame clones and omits some. The repertoire holds fewer than 250,000 clones, 80% to 90% seen once, with 3.6% in the top ten. Sequences were obtained from PBMCs or T cells enriched from blood (not recorded which). These receptors all come from a woman aged 40 to 49 who had been exposed to COVID-19.

V usage is TRBV5-1 and J usage is TRBJ2-7; D possibly corresponds to TRBD2 (7 bases). Trimming removed 3 bases at V and 0 bases at J, with 25 bases between. CDR1 and CDR2 from the germline V gene are SGHRS and YFSETQ. The CDR3 totals 19 residues. In nucleotides, the CDR3 is TGCGCCAGCAGCTCCAGGTCGGCAGGGGAGGGGGTTAGCTCCTACGAGCAGTACTTC. Translating it yields CASSSRSAGEGVSSYEQYF.

This chain joins TRBV7-8 and TRBJ1-1; TRBD1 matches at 10 bases. Unmatched junction bases numbered 3, after V lost 4 bases and J lost 4 bases. The CDR3 runs 14 residues. Germline CDR1 is SGHVS and CDR2 is FQNEAQ. The CDR3 reads CASSSRDRGTEAFF. The CDR3 DNA reads as TGTGCCAGCAGCTCCCGGGACAGGGGCACTGAAGCTTTCTTT.

The V call is TRBV12-3 or TRBV12-4, the J call TRBJ1-2; TRBD1 is a possible D gene (6 bases). V gave up 4 bases and J gave up 6 bases, with 12 bases separating them. The CDR3 consists of 13 residues. The DNA for the CDR3 is TGTGCCAGCAGTTGGACAGACCGGGATGGCTACACCTTC. Translation gives CASSWTDRDGYTF.

The chain combines TRBV12-5 with TRBJ2-2; 7 nucleotides match TRBD1. Germline-derived CDR1 and CDR2 are LGHNT and FRNRAP. Unmatched junction bases numbered 4, after V lost 5 bases and J lost 4 bases. The CDR3 has 14 amino acids. This CDR3 is CASGVGQPTGELFF. The CDR3 nucleotides are TGTGCTAGTGGTGTGGGACAGCCCACCGGGGAGCTGTTTTTT.

The chain links TRBV4-1 to TRBJ2-7; a possible D gene is TRBD1 (5 bases). This CDR3 region has 15 residues. Germline loops: CDR1 MGHRA, CDR2 YSYEKL. Trimming removed 0 bases from V and 2 bases from J, with 11 bases in between. The CDR3 protein is CASSQDQGAAYEQYF. The CDR3 nucleotides are TGCGCCAGCAGCCAAGATCAAGGGGCAGCCTACGAGCAGTACTTC.

The count of this clone is one. The chain combines TRBV11-2 with TRBJ2-7, with TRBD1 matching 11 bases. Germline values: CDR1 SGHAT, CDR2 FQNNGV. The CDR3 sequence is 14 residues long. Germline trimming cut 2 bases from V and 9 bases from J; bases unmatched to any gene: 6. The chain's CDR3 is CASSLPGTGGRQYF. The CDR3 DNA reads TGTGCCAGCAGCTTACCCGGGACAGGGGGTCGGCAGTACTTC. Filled out from reference TRBV11-2 and TRBJ2-7, the complete variable domain reads EAGVAQSPRYKIIEKRQSVAFWCNPISGHATLYWYQQILGQGPKLLIQFQNNGVVDDSQLPKDRFSAERLKGVDSTLKIQPAKLEDSAVYLCASSLPGTGGRQYFGPGTRLTVT.

V usage is TRBV4-1 and J usage is TRBJ2-1, with D perhaps matching TRBD2 (5 bases). CDR1 and CDR2 from the germline V gene are MGHRA and YSYEKL. The germline V and J ends were trimmed by 3 bases and 4 bases, with 16 bases remaining between them. CDR3 size: 16 residues. The CDR3 coding sequence is TGCGCCAGCAGCCAGGTCCCCCGGGGTCTATACAATGAGCAGTTCTTC. Amino acid sequence: CASSQVPRGLYNEQFF.

This clone was found a few times. J is TRBJ2-7 and V is TRBV30; D unclear. Between the trimmed V and J ends, which lost 1 base and 1 base, there was a span of 11 bases. Germline lookup yields CDR1 GTSNPN and CDR2 SVGIG (reference sequence). The CDR3 covers 14 residues. CDR3 amino acids: CAWSAMGSSYEQYF. The CDR3 nucleotides are TGTGCCTGGAGTGCAATGGGCAGTTCCTACGAGCAGTACTTC. Looking up the rest from reference TRBV30 and TRBJ2-7 gives the full variable domain: SQTIHQWPATLVQPVGSPLSLECTVEGTSNPNLYWYRQAAGRGLQLLFYSVGIGQISSEVPQNLSASRPQDRQFILSSKKLLLSDSGFYLCAWSAMGSSYEQYFGPGTRLTVT.

The gene calls are TRBV9 and TRBJ2-7, with D maybe TRBD2 (6 bases). The germline V gene encodes CDR1 SGDLS and CDR2 YYNGEE. The CDR3 totals 15 residues. Trimming removed 3 bases at V and 4 bases at J, with 17 bases between. CDR3 loop: CASSAGLSLVYEQYF. The CDR3 bases are TGTGCCAGCAGCGCCGGACTATCTTTGGTATACGAGCAGTACTTC. The full variable domain, in which reference TRBV9 and TRBJ2-7 provide the parts outside the CDR3, is DSGVTQTPKHLITATGQRVTLRCSPRSGDLSVYWYQQSLDQGLQFLIQYYNGEERAKGNILERFSAQQFPDLHSELNLSSLELGDSALYFCASSAGLSLVYEQYFGPGTRLTVT.

In this sample, this clone turned up a few times. This sequence joins TRBV6-5 and TRBJ1-5, with D perhaps matching TRBD1 (6 bases). CDR1 and CDR2 from the germline V gene are MNHEY and SVGAGI. The CDR3 spans 14 residues. V lost 6 bases, J lost 3 bases, and 12 bases lay in between. DNA for the CDR3: TGTGCCAGCAGCTGGGGGGGCCTCAATCAGCCCCAGCATTTT. This gives the protein CASSWGGLNQPQHF.

This clone was seen a few times. The chain combines TRBV2 with TRBJ2-7, with unresolved D. CDR3 size: 12 residues. Germline V CDR1 and CDR2: SNHLY, FYNNEI. V gave up 5 bases and J gave up 1 base, with 6 bases separating them. CDR3 sequence: CASSFTSYEQYF. In nucleotides, the CDR3 is TGTGCCAGCAGTTTTACTTCCTACGAGCAGTACTTC.

V is TRBV15 and J is TRBJ2-1; TRBD1 matches at 12 bases. The germline CDR1 and CDR2 sequences are LNHNV and YYDKDF (reference sequence). Trimming at V came to 2 bases and at J to 6 bases, leaving 11 bases not matched to a gene. The CDR3 spans 18 residues. In nucleotides, the CDR3 is TGTGCCACCAGCAGACGGCACCCCGGGACAGGGGGCTTCAATGAGCAGTTCTTC. It specifies CATSRRHPGTGGFNEQFF.

The genes are TRBV4-1 and TRBJ2-3; the match to TRBD1 covers 8 bases. V shed 0 bases and J 2 bases; nucleotides not matched to a gene: 1. Per germline, CDR1 MGHRA and CDR2 YSYEKL. CDR3 length: 15 residues. The CDR3 nucleotides read TGCGCCAGCAGCCAAGAGGACAGGGACACAGATACGCAGTATTTT. Its translation is CASSQEDRDTDTQYF.

This sequence joins TRBV7-9 and TRBJ2-2, with D tentatively TRBD1 (6 bases). The CDR3 loop spans 15 amino acids. The V and J ends lost 2 bases and 5 bases respectively, with 12 bases between them. Germline assignment: CDR1 SEHNR and CDR2 FQNEAQ (reference sequence). The DNA for the CDR3 is TGTGCCAGCAGCTTACCAACTACAGGGACCGGGGAGCTGTTTTTT. It yields the protein CASSLPTTGTGELFF. Together with reference TRBV7-9 and TRBJ2-2, the CDR3 gives the full variable domain: DTGVSQNPRHKITKRGQNVTFRCDPISEHNRLYWYRQTLGQGPEFLTYFQNEAQLEKSRLLSDRFSAERPKGSFSTLEIQRTEQGDSAMYLCASSLPTTGTGELFFGEGSRLTVL.

The chain joins TRBV15 to TRBJ1-3; D ambiguous. Germline V CDR1 and CDR2: LNHNV, YYDKDF (reference sequence). The CDR3 loop spans 16 amino acids. The germline V and J ends were trimmed by 0 bases and 0 bases, with 9 bases remaining between them. CDR3 region: CATSRDQVSSGNTIYF. Here the CDR3 DNA reads TGTGCCACCAGCAGAGATCAGGTCAGCTCTGGAAACACCATATATTTT.

The J gene is TRBJ1-2, the V gene TRBV7-9; TRBD1 aligns across 9 bases. Per the germline V gene, CDR1 is SEHNR and CDR2 is FQNEAQ (reference sequence). The CDR3 length is 13 residues. The V gene end was trimmed by 4 bases and the J gene end by 6 bases; junction bases not matched to a gene: 3. CDR3 bases: TGTGCCAGCAGCTCCCGGGACAGGGATGGCTACACCTTC. It codes for CASSSRDRDGYTF.

This clone was seen only a few times. The chain joins TRBV4-1 to TRBJ2-1; possibly TRBD2 for D (5 bases). The V end was cut by 6 bases, the J end by 0 bases, with 9 bases between. This CDR3 is built from 14 residues. CDR1 MGHRA and CDR2 YSYEKL come from the germline V gene. The CDR3 DNA reads as TGCGCCAGCAGAGGGAGAGGCTCCTACAATGAGCAGTTCTTC. It encodes CASRGRGSYNEQFF.

The gene calls are TRBV29-1 and TRBJ2-7, with a weak D call TRBD2 (5 bases). Trimming shortened V by 5 bases and J by 2 bases, and 10 bases separated the two germline ends. In germline, CDR1 is SQVTM, CDR2 ANQGSEA. The CDR3 is made up of 12 amino acids. Here the CDR3 DNA reads TGCAGCGTTATGAGAGGGACCTACGAGCAGTACTTC. This sequence encodes CSVMRGTYEQYF.

The chain couples TRBV28 to TRBJ2-7; tentatively, D is TRBD1 (6 bases). Germline loops: CDR1 MDHEN, CDR2 SYDVKM. V shed 3 bases and J shed 0 bases, with 15 bases lying between them. The CDR3 extends over 16 amino acids. CDR3 loop: CASSFPTGNPSYEQYF. The DNA for the CDR3 is TGTGCCAGCAGTTTTCCCACAGGGAATCCCTCCTACGAGCAGTACTTC.

The V call is TRBV18, the J call TRBJ1-1, with 8 bases fitting TRBD1. The CDR3 sequence is 13 residues long. The V segment lost 1 base and the J segment 7 bases; nucleotides outside the gene matches: 2. Germline CDR1 KGHSH, CDR2 LQKENI. This CDR3 is CASSPQDRDEAFF. DNA for the CDR3: TGTGCCAGCTCACCACAGGACAGGGATGAAGCTTTCTTT. The complete variable domain, with remaining parts taken from reference TRBV18 and TRBJ1-1, reads NAGVMQNPRHLVRRRGQEARLRCSPMKGHSHVYWYRQLPEEGLKFMVYLQKENIIDESGMPKERFSAEFPKEGPSILRIQQVVRGDSAAYFCASSPQDRDEAFFGQGTRLTVV.

This clone was seen at least ten times. The chain recombines TRBV6-4 with TRBJ2-2, with 10 nucleotides matching TRBD2. The V gene end was trimmed by 0 bases and the J gene end by 4 bases; junction bases not matched to a gene: 2. The CDR3 spans 16 residues. CDR1 is MRHNA, CDR2 SNTAGT, per germline. The DNA for the CDR3 is TGTGCCAGCAGTGACTCGAGCGGGGGGGCCACCGGGGAGCTGTTTTTT. Translation gives CASSDSSGGATGELFF.

This chain uses TRBV2 with TRBJ1-2; 8 bases are shared with TRBD1. Trimming removed 6 bases from V and 4 bases from J; junction bases left unmatched: 4. The germline V gene encodes CDR1 SNHLY and CDR2 FYNNEI. This CDR3 has 13 amino acids. CDR3 DNA: TGTGCCAGCAGACCCGGGACAGGCTATGGCTACACCTTC. Residues: CASRPGTGYGYTF.

V is TRBV7-2 and J is TRBJ1-4; perhaps TRBD1 as D (6 bases). CDR3 length: 15 residues. Per the germline V gene, CDR1 is SGHTA and CDR2 is FQGNSA. Trimming removed 1 base from V and 7 bases from J, with 13 bases in between. The CDR3 spells CASSLGQGIGEKLFF. Written as DNA, the CDR3 is TGTGCCAGCAGCTTAGGCCAGGGGATAGGTGAAAAACTGTTTTTT. The full variable domain, in which reference TRBV7-2 and TRBJ1-4 provide the parts outside the CDR3, is GAGVSQSPSNKVTEKGKDVELRCDPISGHTALYWYRQSLGQGLEFLIYFQGNSAPDKSGLPSDRFSAERTGGSVSTLTIQRTQQEDSAVYLCASSLGQGIGEKLFFGSGTQLSVL.

The chain has TRBV2 and TRBJ1-5; 8 bases agree with TRBD1. From germline, CDR1 is SNHLY and CDR2 FYNNEI. The CDR3 is 14 residues long. After removal of 10 bases from V and 7 bases from J, the junction contained 12 bases not matched to a gene. CDR3 nucleotides: TGTGCCACCCAACCCCCGACAGGGGACCAGCCCCAGCATTTT. Residues: CATQPPTGDQPQHF.

For the CDR3, the DNA is TGTGCCAGTACCCTTAGCGGGAGCTCCTACAATGAGCAGTTCTTC. This translates into CASTLSGSSYNEQFF. The rearrangement uses TRBV19 and TRBJ2-1; 9 bases fit TRBD2. The V segment lost 7 bases and the J segment 0 bases; nucleotides outside the gene matches: 4. Per germline, CDR1 LNHDA and CDR2 SQIVND (reference sequence). The CDR3 is 15 amino acids.

The chain uses TRBV6-2 or TRBV6-3 and TRBJ1-2; the D is unclear. This CDR3 contains 15 residues. The V and J ends lost 2 bases and 2 bases respectively, with 12 bases between them. Germline CDR1 MNHEY, CDR2 SVGEGT. CDR3 sequence (DNA): TGTGCCAGCAGTTACCGACCGGGAAGCAACTATGGCTACACCTTC. Protein: CASSYRPGSNYGYTF.

The gene calls are TRBV12-3 or TRBV12-4 and TRBJ1-2, with a weak D call TRBD1 (5 bases). The CDR3 consists of 13 residues. The V end lost 5 bases, the J end lost 6 bases, and 13 bases lay between the germline ends. DNA of the CDR3: TGTGCCAGCAGTACCCTTCAGGGAAATGGCTACACCTTC. This translates into CASSTLQGNGYTF.